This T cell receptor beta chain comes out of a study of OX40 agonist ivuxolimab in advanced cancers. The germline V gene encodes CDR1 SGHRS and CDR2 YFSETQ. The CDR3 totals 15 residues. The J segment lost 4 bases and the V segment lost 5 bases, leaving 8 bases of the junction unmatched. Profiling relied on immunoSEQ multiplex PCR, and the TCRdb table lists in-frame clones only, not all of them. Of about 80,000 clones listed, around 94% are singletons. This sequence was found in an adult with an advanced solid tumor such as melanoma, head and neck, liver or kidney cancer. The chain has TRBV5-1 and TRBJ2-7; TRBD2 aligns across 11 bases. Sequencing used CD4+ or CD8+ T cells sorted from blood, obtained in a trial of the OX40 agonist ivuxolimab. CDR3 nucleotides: TGCGCCAGCAGAAACTTAGCGGGAGGGAATTACGAGCAGTACTTC. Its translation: CASRNLAGGNYEQYF.